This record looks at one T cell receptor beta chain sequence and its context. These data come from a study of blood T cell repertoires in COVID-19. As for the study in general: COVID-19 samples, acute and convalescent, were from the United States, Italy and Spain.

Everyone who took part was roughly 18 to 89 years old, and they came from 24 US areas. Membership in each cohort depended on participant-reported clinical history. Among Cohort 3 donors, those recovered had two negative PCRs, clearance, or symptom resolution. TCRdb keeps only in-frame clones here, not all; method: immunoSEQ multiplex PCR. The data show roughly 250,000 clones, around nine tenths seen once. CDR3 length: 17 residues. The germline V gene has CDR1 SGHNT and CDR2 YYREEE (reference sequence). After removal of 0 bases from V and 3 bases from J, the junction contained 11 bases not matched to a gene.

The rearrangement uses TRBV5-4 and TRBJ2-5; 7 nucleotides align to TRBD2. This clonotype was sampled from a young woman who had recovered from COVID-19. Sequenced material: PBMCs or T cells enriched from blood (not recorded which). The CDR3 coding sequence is TGTGCCAGCAGCTTGGCAACGGTGCGGGGGACTGAAGAGACCCAGTACTTC. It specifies CASSLATVRGTEETQYF.